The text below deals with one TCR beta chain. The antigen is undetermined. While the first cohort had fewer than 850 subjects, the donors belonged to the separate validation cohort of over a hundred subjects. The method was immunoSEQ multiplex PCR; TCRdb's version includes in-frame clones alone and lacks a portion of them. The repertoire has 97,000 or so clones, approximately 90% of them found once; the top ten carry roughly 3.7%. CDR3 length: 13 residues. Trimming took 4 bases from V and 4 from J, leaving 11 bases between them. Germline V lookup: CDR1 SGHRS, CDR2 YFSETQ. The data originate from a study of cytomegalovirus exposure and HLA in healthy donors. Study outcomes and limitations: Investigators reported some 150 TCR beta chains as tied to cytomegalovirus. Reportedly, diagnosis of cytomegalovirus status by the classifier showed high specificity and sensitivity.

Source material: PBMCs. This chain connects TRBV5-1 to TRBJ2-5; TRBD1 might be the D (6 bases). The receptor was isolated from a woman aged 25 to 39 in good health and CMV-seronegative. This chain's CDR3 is CASSRDTRETQYF. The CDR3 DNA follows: TGCGCCAGCAGCCGGGACACGCGAGAGACCCAGTACTTC.